This TCR beta chain was identified during a study of cytomegalovirus exposure and HLA in healthy donors. The PCR employed 60 Vbeta primers together with 13 Jbeta primers. Produced via immunoSEQ multiplex PCR; TCRdb's table is partial and in-frame only. The sample consists of about 160,000 clones, almost 80% of them appearing once. This clone was detected only once. Its cognate antigen is unknown. Broader study findings: Later analysis suggested most CMV-associated TCR beta chains were HLA-restricted. When the data were analyzed later, several of the most significant clusters appeared to be linked to common viral pathogens. Rare sequences made up most TCRs, while some public TCRs were found in many donors.

Donors counted as nominally healthy when sampled, yet unrecorded immune exposures were likely. Germline CDR1 and CDR2: MNHEY and SMNVEV (reference sequence). The germline V and J ends were trimmed by 0 bases and 6 bases, with 11 bases remaining between them. The CDR3 extends over 15 amino acids. This sequence originates from a man between 18 and 35 years old in good health and CMV-seropositive. The gene calls are TRBV27 and TRBJ2-2; weak D call: TRBD2 (6 bases). The source material was PBMCs. CDR3 bases: TGTGCCAGCAGTTTATCCCCGAGACTAGCCGGGGAGCTGTTTTTT. Protein product: CASSLSPRLAGELFF.